This T cell receptor (beta chain) was captured in a study of blood T cell repertoires in COVID-19. Original processing methods: Cell counts per sample came from amplifying reference gene primers. Generated by immunoSEQ multiplex PCR, the TCRdb table keeps only in-frame clones and is missing some. V, J and clone size are those of that table, while D and trimming were read from the DNA. Of 150,000 to 170,000 clones detected, approximately 85% appear once; the ten largest clones hold 0.63%. The CDR3 contains 16 residues. Per the germline V gene, CDR1 is MNHEY and CDR2 is SMNVEV (reference sequence). V lost 0 bases, J lost 5 bases, and 7 bases stayed unmatched.

The rearrangement joins TRBV27 to TRBJ1-5; 7 nucleotides line up with TRBD1. Sample: peripheral blood. The origin of this receptor is a man aged 55 to 69 with COVID-19, enrolled during active disease. CDR3 in amino acids: CASSLSGTATYQPQHF. CDR3 sequence (DNA): TGTGCCAGCAGTTTATCGGGGACAGCGACTTATCAGCCCCAGCATTTT.